This entry lists 32 T cell receptor beta chains sequenced from one sample in a study of regulatory T cells in long-lasting Graves disease. Time point specified: persistent/refractory GD, antithyroid drugs over 5 years with positive TRAb. Making the TCR library involved RNA that had been extracted from PBMCs. Arm-PCR of CDR3 regions with iRepertoire HTBI primers generated TCR beta libraries. TCRdb itself ran the multiplex PCR reads through MiXCR, one entry per CDR3 protein. The profile shows 450,000 or so distinct CDR3 sequences, under 25% of them singletons. The sequences come from peripheral blood mononuclear cells (PBMCs), collected when the disease was refractory, from a patient treated with antithyroid drugs. Every receptor here comes from a female donor with Graves disease.

In its sample, this clonotype was seen a few times. This rearrangement joins TRBV6-1 to TRBJ1-3; maybe TRBD1 (6 bases). Between the trimmed V and J ends, which lost 6 bases and 1 base, there was a span of 10 bases. The CDR3 consists of 14 residues. CDR1 is MNHNS and CDR2 is SASEGT in the germline V gene. The CDR3 sequence: CASRHQGSGNTIYF. Here the CDR3 DNA reads TGTGCCAGCAGGCACCAGGGGTCTGGAAACACCATATATTTT.

This clonotype was seen a few times. CDR3 sequence (DNA): TGCAGTGCTAGAGAACGGGGGGACACTGAAGCTTTCTTT. This codes for CSARERGDTEAFF. The rearrangement links TRBV20-1 to TRBJ1-1, with TRBD1 as a possible D gene (5 bases). This CDR3 contains 13 residues. The germline V gene has CDR1 DFQATT and CDR2 SNEGSKA (reference sequence). Trimming cost V 0 bases and J 3 bases, with 8 bases left between them.

A few counts support this clonotype. At one of its ends the junction is not consistent with the germline gene, which may arise from a read error. The chain joins TRBV7-7 to TRBJ2-7, with D possibly matching TRBD1 (5 bases). CDR3 size: 15 residues. Germline-derived CDR1 and CDR2 are SSHAT and FNYEAQ (reference sequence). CDR3 loop: CASSLGPGIKYEQYF. In DNA, the CDR3 is TGTGCTAGCAGCTTAGGTCCAGGGATAAAATACGAGCAGTACTTC. The whole variable domain, filled in from reference TRBV7-7 and TRBJ2-7, reads GAGVSQSPRYKVTKRGQDVTLRCDPISSHATLYWYQQALGQGPEFLTYFNYEAQPDKSGLPSDRFSAERPEGSISTLTIQRTEQRDSAMYRCASSLGPGIKYEQYFGPGTRLTVT.

This chain connects TRBV24-1 to TRBJ1-2; no firm D call. From germline, CDR1 is KGHDR and CDR2 SFDVKD. The CDR3 sequence is 12 residues long. Trimming took off 4 bases at V and 8 bases at J, with 10 bases between the two ends. As DNA, the CDR3 is TGTGCCACCAGTGAGGGTTCCCGAGGCTACACCTTC. The encoded protein is CATSEGSRGYTF.

J is TRBJ2-7 and V is TRBV28; 9 bases align to TRBD2. The CDR3 runs to 15 residues. V trimming: 4 bases; J trimming: 3 bases; junction bases outside the gene matches: 7. CDR1 MDHEN and CDR2 SYDVKM come from the germline V gene. The chain's CDR3 is CASSYPIAGDYEQYF. CDR3 in DNA: TGTGCCAGCAGTTACCCAATAGCGGGAGACTACGAGCAGTACTTC.

The rearrangement joins TRBV5-1 to TRBJ1-1; no clear D. The CDR3 length is 14 residues. CDR1 and CDR2 from the germline V gene are SGHRS and YFSETQ. The V and J ends lost 0 bases and 4 bases respectively, with 10 bases between them. Here the CDR3 reads CASSLDITGTEAFF. DNA of the CDR3: TGCGCCAGCAGCTTGGATATCACGGGCACTGAAGCTTTCTTT.

This clonotype has a handful of counts. The chain has TRBV6-1 and TRBJ2-7; TRBD1 is a possible D gene (5 bases). The CDR3 is made up of 14 amino acids. CDR1 is MNHNS, CDR2 SASEGT, per germline. V shed 8 bases and J shed 3 bases, with 17 bases lying between them. As DNA, the CDR3 is TGTGCCAGCCGCGTGGACAACTCGATCTACGAGCAGTACTTC. Encoded protein: CASRVDNSIYEQYF.

This clonotype was recorded many times. The chain has TRBV6-1 and TRBJ1-1; 7 bases map to TRBD1. CDR1 MNHNS and CDR2 SASEGT come from the germline V gene. The V segment lost 8 bases and the J segment 0 bases; nucleotides outside the gene matches: 9. The CDR3 runs 15 residues. This CDR3 is CASLGQGDLNTEAFF. For the CDR3, the DNA is TGTGCCAGCCTGGGGCAGGGGGACTTGAACACTGAAGCTTTCTTT.

This clonotype was seen repeatedly, ten times or more. This sequence joins TRBV27 and TRBJ2-5, with D hard to call. Germline V CDR1 and CDR2: MNHEY, SMNVEV (reference sequence). V dropped 3 bases and J dropped 2 bases, with 10 bases sitting between them. The CDR3 has 14 amino acids. CDR3 nucleotide sequence: TGTGCCAGCAGTTTTGGTCTTAGACAAGAGACCCAGTACTTC. Amino acids: CASSFGLRQETQYF.

With respect to this clonotype: A read error may explain this, as a much larger clone is one base away. The CDR3 sequence: CASASTQGDTEAFF. The CDR3 bases are TGTGCCAGCGCTTCAACCCAGGGGGACACTGAAGCTTTCTTT. The rearrangement links TRBV6-2 or TRBV6-3 to TRBJ1-1; 7 positions agree with TRBD1. J lost 3 bases, V lost 8 bases, and 9 bases had no gene match. Germline V CDR1 and CDR2: MNHEY, SVGEGT. The CDR3 is 14 residues long.

This clonotype came up a few times. The rearrangement joins TRBV10-3 to TRBJ1-1; 7 nucleotides match TRBD1. Germline V gives CDR1 ENHRY, CDR2 SYGVKD. V lost 6 bases to trimming and J lost 0 bases; unmatched junction nucleotides: 4. This CDR3 is built from 14 residues. CDR3 nucleotides: TGTGCCATCAGAGGGACAGAGATGAACACTGAAGCTTTCTTT. Protein sequence: CAIRGTEMNTEAFF.

The rearrangement links TRBV7-9 to TRBJ2-2; 12 bases align to TRBD2. Losses at the gene ends were 5 bases for V and 3 bases for J; bases not matched to a gene: 4. Germline assignment: CDR1 SEHNR and CDR2 FQNEAQ (reference sequence). CDR3 length: 16 amino acids. The CDR3 spells CASSPTSGSYTGELFF. CDR3 DNA: TGTGCCAGCAGCCCGACTAGCGGGAGTTACACCGGGGAGCTGTTTTTT.

This clonotype showed up just a few times. The genes are TRBV6-2 or TRBV6-3 and TRBJ2-7, with D perhaps being TRBD1 or TRBD2 (5 bases each). Germline V gene lookup returns CDR1 MNHEY and CDR2 SVGEGT. The CDR3 spans 14 residues. V lost 0 bases, J lost 6 bases, and 12 bases lay in between. CDR3 residues: CASSYSGSRGEQYF. The CDR3 nucleotides are TGTGCCAGCAGTTACTCGGGGTCGAGGGGCGAGCAGTACTTC.

V and J are TRBV4-3 and TRBJ2-2, with D unclear. The CDR3 is made up of 16 amino acids. CDR1 is LGHNA, CDR2 YSLEER, per germline. Trimming shortened V by 0 bases and J by 4 bases, and 12 bases separated the two germline ends. CDR3 region: CASSQDWVDGTGELFF. In nucleotides, the CDR3 is TGCGCCAGCAGCCAAGATTGGGTTGATGGCACCGGGGAGCTGTTTTTT.

The CDR3 region is CASSLGVETALIGYTF. CDR3 in DNA: TGTGCCAGCAGCTTAGGCGTTGAGACAGCCTTAATAGGCTACACCTTC. The rearrangement joins TRBV13 to TRBJ1-2; D is perhaps TRBD1 (5 bases). Per germline, CDR1 PRHDT and CDR2 FYEKMQ (reference sequence). The germline V and J ends were trimmed by 0 bases and 8 bases, with 19 bases remaining between them. The CDR3 contains 16 residues.

The rearrangement links TRBV6-5 to TRBJ2-1, with no clear D. The CDR3 contains 10 residues. The germline V and J ends were trimmed by 3 bases and 12 bases, with 6 bases remaining between them. The germline CDR1 and CDR2 sequences are MNHEY and SVGAGI. The CDR3 here is CASSYLMQFF. The CDR3 nucleotides read TGTGCCAGCAGTTATCTCATGCAGTTCTTC.

This clonotype has a count of ten or more. The chain combines TRBV6-1 with TRBJ1-1; D perhaps matches TRBD1 (6 bases). The V gene's germline CDR1 is MNHNS and CDR2 SASEGT. The CDR3 spans 13 residues. The V end lost 7 bases, the J end lost 4 bases, and 13 bases lay between the germline ends. CDR3 sequence: CASTPGVGTEAFF. As DNA, the CDR3 is TGTGCCAGCACCCCAGGGGTGGGCACTGAAGCTTTCTTT.

The rearrangement uses TRBV7-9 and TRBJ1-5, with 8 bases that match TRBD1. The CDR3 covers 16 residues. The V and J ends lost 2 bases and 0 bases, in that order; junction bases with no gene match: 3. CDR1 and CDR2 from the germline V gene are SEHNR and FQNEAQ (reference sequence). The chain's CDR3 is CASSLPGGSSNQPQHF. The CDR3 coding sequence is TGTGCCAGCAGCTTACCAGGGGGCTCTAGCAATCAGCCCCAGCATTTT.

In this sample, this clonotype turned up a few times. J is TRBJ2-1 and V is TRBV27, with 10 bases fitting TRBD1. V shed 5 bases and J 8 bases; nucleotides not matched to a gene: 12. This CDR3 is 16 amino acids long. CDR1 is MNHEY, CDR2 SMNVEV, per germline (reference sequence). CDR3 in DNA: TGTGCCAGCAGTGGATTCTCCGGGACAGGGGCGGATGAGCAGTTCTTC. The encoded protein is CASSGFSGTGADEQFF.

This clonotype was seen only a few times. This rearrangement joins TRBV30 to TRBJ1-4, with 7 bases identical to TRBD1. V dropped 3 bases and J dropped 0; count of bases not matched to a gene: 7. There are 16 residues in the CDR3. CDR1 GTSNPN and CDR2 SVGIG come from the germline V gene (reference sequence). This CDR3 is CAWRRGLLSTNEKLFF. In DNA form, the CDR3 reads TGTGCCTGGAGAAGGGGGCTTCTCTCAACTAATGAAAAACTGTTTTTT.

For this clonotype: Just one base apart from a much larger clone, this may be a read error. The V and J genes are TRBV27 and TRBJ1-1, with TRBD1 as a possible D gene (5 bases). The germline gives CDR1 MNHEY, CDR2 SMNVEV (reference sequence). This CDR3 contains 14 residues. Trimming left V 8 bases short and J 4 bases short, with 17 bases between. In DNA, the CDR3 is TGTGCCAGCGGTCCATTCGGGGGGATCACTGAAGCTTTCTTT. Encoded protein: CASGPFGGITEAFF.

This clonotype appeared many times. The chain carries TRBV28 and TRBJ1-1, with 7 bases identical to TRBD1. This CDR3 is built from 15 residues. The germline V gene encodes CDR1 MDHEN and CDR2 SYDVKM. Trimming cost V 1 base and J 4 bases; bases outside gene matches: 6. Here the CDR3 reads CASSLFSRGGTEAFF. The CDR3 DNA follows: TGTGCCAGCAGTTTATTTTCCAGGGGGGGCACTGAAGCTTTCTTT.

In its sample, this clonotype was seen a few times. This sequence joins TRBV5-5 and TRBJ1-2; D might be TRBD1 (5 bases). CDR1 is SGHKS, CDR2 YYEKEE, per germline (reference sequence). The CDR3 spans 16 residues. V dropped 0 bases and J dropped 0 bases, with 12 bases sitting between them. The CDR3 DNA sequence: TGTGCCAGCAGCTTGGACCCAGGGTTAGCTAACTATGGCTACACCTTC. Its translation is CASSLDPGLANYGYTF. The full variable domain, with the rest looked up from reference TRBV5-5 and TRBJ1-2, is DAGVTQSPTHLIKTRGQQVTLRCSPISGHKSVSWYQQVLGQGPQFIFQYYEKEERGRGNFPDRFSARQFPNYSSELNVNALLLGDSALYLCASSLDPGLANYGYTFGSGTRLTVV.

This clonotype was counted a few times. V and J are TRBV20-1 and TRBJ2-7; a weak D match, TRBD1 (6 bases). Trimming took off 0 bases at V and 6 bases at J, with 12 bases between the two ends. The CDR3 consists of 13 residues. Germline V gives CDR1 DFQATT, CDR2 SNEGSKA (reference sequence). For the CDR3, the DNA is TGCAGTGCTAGAGATGTCAGGGGAACCGAGCAGTACTTC. This codes for CSARDVRGTEQYF.

The chain combines TRBV20-1 with TRBJ1-2; 7 nucleotides line up with TRBD1. With 5 bases clipped from V and 7 bases from J, the junction kept 10 bases outside the gene matches. Germline V lookup: CDR1 DFQATT, CDR2 SNEGSKA (reference sequence). There are 13 residues in the CDR3. DNA of the CDR3: TGCAGTGCTCAAAAGGGGGGACAGACTGGCTACACCTTC. Translation gives CSAQKGGQTGYTF.

With regard to this clonotype: One base away lies a much larger clone, so this may be a sequencing read error. The chain joins TRBV6-1 to TRBJ1-1; the D is unclear. Germline V lookup: CDR1 MNHNS, CDR2 SASEGT. Trimming stripped 8 bases from V and 6 bases from J, with 22 bases between. The CDR3 consists of 15 residues. This chain's CDR3 is CASLPHSTGLPEAFF. In DNA, the CDR3 is TGTGCCAGCTTACCACATAGTACGGGCCTACCTGAAGCTTTCTTT.

The J gene is TRBJ2-2, the V gene TRBV7-9, with 7 bases lining up with TRBD2. The CDR3 runs to 15 residues. Germline lookup yields CDR1 SEHNR and CDR2 FQNEAQ (reference sequence). V shed 1 base, J shed 6 bases, and the junction held 5 bases outside the gene matches. CDR3 sequence: CASSLDSGASGELFF. Written as DNA, the CDR3 is TGTGCCAGCAGCTTAGACAGCGGGGCATCCGGGGAGCTGTTTTTT. Based on the CDR3 plus reference TRBV7-9 and TRBJ2-2, the full variable domain is DTGVSQNPRHKITKRGQNVTFRCDPISEHNRLYWYRQTLGQGPEFLTYFQNEAQLEKSRLLSDRFSAERPKGSFSTLEIQRTEQGDSAMYLCASSLDSGASGELFFGEGSRLTVL.

Ten or more counts support this clonotype. CDR3: CAWSVRGLGGYTF. The DNA for the CDR3 is TGTGCCTGGAGTGTGCGAGGGTTGGGAGGCTACACCTTC. The chain links TRBV30 to TRBJ1-2; D unclear. Germline-derived CDR1 and CDR2 are GTSNPN and SVGIG (reference sequence). This CDR3 has 13 residues. V lost 0 bases to trimming and J lost 8 bases, with 13 bases between them. The full variable domain, completed using reference TRBV30 and TRBJ1-2, is SQTIHQWPATLVQPVGSPLSLECTVEGTSNPNLYWYRQAAGRGLQLLFYSVGIGQISSEVPQNLSASRPQDRQFILSSKKLLLSDSGFYLCAWSVRGLGGYTFGSGTRLTVV.

On this clonotype: A much larger clone differs from this one at a single base, so this may be a read error. The chain recombines TRBV12-3 or TRBV12-4 with TRBJ1-4; no reliable D call. The CDR3 is 13 residues long. Here the CDR3 reads CVSSFNSNEKLFF. CDR3 in DNA: TGTGTCAGCAGTTTTAACTCTAATGAAAAACTGTTTTTT.

This clonotype appeared a few times. V is TRBV3-1 and J is TRBJ2-7, with 13 bases fitting TRBD2. Trimming at V came to 3 bases and at J to 5 bases, leaving 4 bases not matched to a gene. Germline assignment: CDR1 LGHDT and CDR2 YNNKEL (reference sequence). This CDR3 has 15 amino acids. The CDR3 here is CASSHLLAGGNEQYF. CDR3 DNA: TGTGCCAGCAGCCACCTACTAGCGGGAGGGAACGAGCAGTACTTC.

Ten or more counts support this clonotype. The CDR3 loop is CASSLGVATQYF. As DNA, the CDR3 is TGTGCCAGCAGCTTAGGCGTTGCGACCCAGTACTTC. The gene calls are TRBV7-2 and TRBJ2-5, with unresolved D. Germline V gene data show CDR1 as SGHTA and CDR2 as FQGNSA. There are 12 residues in the CDR3. V lost 1 base and J lost 7, with 7 bases in between.

Remarks on this clonotype: Just one base apart from a much larger clone, this may be a read error. Since no conserved phenylalanine or tryptophan closes the CDR3, a read error is the likely cause. The chain links TRBV6-2 or TRBV6-3 to TRBJ2-7, with D perhaps being TRBD1 or TRBD2 (6 bases each). The V end was cut by 2 bases, the J end by 4 bases, with 15 bases between. This CDR3 comprises 15 residues. CDR1 and CDR2 from the germline V gene are MNHEY and SVGEGT. CDR3 sequence: CASSYGRGAGYEQYI. CDR3 coding DNA: TGTGCCAGCAGTTACGGTAGGGGGGCGGGTTACGAGCAGTACATC.